The 13 T cell receptor beta chains below come from one sample, sequenced in a study of chemoradiotherapy in HPV16-positive cancers. Measured with immunoSEQ multiplex PCR; TCRdb has only the in-frame clones, and not every one. The table has roughly 980 clones, roughly 92% seen once. Sequencing was performed on tumor tissue, taken from a patient who underwent chemoradiotherapy. These receptors were taken from a human donor with HPV-associated anogenital cancer.

The CDR3, as DNA: TGCGCCAGCAGCCAAGATCCGGGGGAGTCTGCCCAGCATTTT. Its protein product is CASSQDPGESAQHF. The chain links TRBV4-1 to TRBJ1-5; D might be TRBD1 (5 bases). CDR3 length: 14 residues. CDR1 MGHRA and CDR2 YSYEKL come from the germline V gene. Deletions cut 0 bases from V and 11 bases from J, with 14 bases between.

This clone was counted only a few times. The rearrangement links TRBV5-1 to TRBJ1-6, with D perhaps matching TRBD1 (5 bases). The CDR3 is made up of 16 amino acids. V was shortened by 5 bases and J by 0 bases, with 12 bases between the two germline ends. Germline lookup yields CDR1 SGHRS and CDR2 YFSETQ. CDR3 nucleotide sequence: TGCGCCAGCAGGGGAGGGGCCAGCTCCTATAATTCACCCCTCCACTTT. Its protein product is CASRGGASSYNSPLHF.

The V call is TRBV5-1, the J call TRBJ1-4; weak D call: TRBD1 (5 bases). V lost 4 bases and J 3 bases, leaving 10 bases between the germline ends. Germline V CDR1 and CDR2: SGHRS, YFSETQ. The CDR3 is 14 amino acids. The chain's CDR3 is CASSPGSANEKLFF. The CDR3 DNA is TGCGCCAGCAGCCCAGGGTCAGCTAATGAAAAACTGTTTTTT.

The J gene is TRBJ2-5, the V gene TRBV28, with 8 bases identical to TRBD1. The J call may be in error: the DNA end matches TRBJ2-7 better. Germline loops: CDR1 MDHEN, CDR2 SYDVKM. This CDR3 has 14 residues. CDR3 protein: CASRNRGAAYEQYF. Here the CDR3 DNA reads TGTGCCAGCAGGAACAGGGGGGCGGCCTACGAGCAGTACTTC.

This clone has a single count. The chain combines TRBV28 with TRBJ1-2; D remains ambiguous. The CDR3 spans 12 residues. V was pared by 5 bases and J by 7 bases, with 11 bases between. Germline values: CDR1 MDHEN, CDR2 SYDVKM. CDR3 region: CASSGTMAGYTF. As DNA, the CDR3 is TGTGCCAGCAGTGGCACTATGGCTGGCTACACCTTC.

V usage is TRBV5-5 and J usage is TRBJ2-2, with D tentatively TRBD1 (5 bases). The CDR3 spans 15 residues. Deletions cut 3 bases from V and 5 bases from J, with 14 bases between. CDR1 and CDR2 (germline): SGHKS, YYEKEE (reference sequence). The CDR3 here is CASSSFDRITGELFF. DNA of the CDR3: TGTGCCAGCAGCTCTTTTGACAGAATAACCGGGGAGCTGTTTTTT.

The V and J genes are TRBV4-3 and TRBJ1-2, with D unresolved. Germline CDR1 reads LGHNA; CDR2 reads YSLEER. V lost 1 base to trimming and J lost 2 bases, with 14 bases between them. There are 16 residues in the CDR3. The DNA for the CDR3 is TGCGCCAGCAGCCAAGGAGTCGCGGCGGTAAACTATGGCTACACCTTC. Its translation: CASSQGVAAVNYGYTF.

About this clone: The sample holds other DNA sequences that translate to the same CDR3. V usage is TRBV5-6 and J usage is TRBJ2-1, with D hard to call. V lost 1 base, J lost 7 bases, and 6 bases lay in between. The length of the CDR3 is 12 residues. Germline V gives CDR1 SGHDT, CDR2 YYEEEE. The CDR3 protein is CASSLTQNEQFF. Written as DNA, the CDR3 is TGTGCCAGCAGCTTGACCCAGAATGAGCAGTTCTTC. Full variable domain (missing parts from reference TRBV5-6 and TRBJ2-1): DAGVTQSPTHLIKTRGQQVTLRCSPKSGHDTVSWYQQALGQGPQFIFQYYEEEERQRGNFPDRFSGHQFPNYSSELNVNALLLGDSALYLCASSLTQNEQFFGPGTRLTVL.

The chain carries TRBV30 and TRBJ2-1; 8 positions match TRBD2. Germline V CDR1 and CDR2: GTSNPN, SVGIG (reference sequence). The CDR3 contains 15 residues. After removal of 3 bases from V and 4 bases from J, the junction contained 8 bases not matched to a gene. The DNA for the CDR3 is TGTGCCTGGAGCTGGGGTAGCGGGGTTTACAATGAGCAGTTCTTC. Its protein product is CAWSWGSGVYNEQFF.

The sample holds one count of this clone. The chain recombines TRBV29-1 with TRBJ2-3, with TRBD1 as a possible D gene (5 bases). The V gene lost 4 bases and the J gene lost 2 bases, with 10 bases spanning the gap. The length of the CDR3 is 13 residues. Germline V gene lookup returns CDR1 SQVTM and CDR2 ANQGSEA. The DNA of the CDR3 is TGCAGCGTTGGAGCAGGGCCCACAGATACGCAGTATTTT. Translated, it gives CSVGAGPTDTQYF.

V is TRBV27 and J is TRBJ2-1, with TRBD2 matching 12 bases. Trimming took 1 base from V and 6 from J; bases not matched to a gene: 13. The CDR3 is 19 residues long. The germline V gene encodes CDR1 MNHEY and CDR2 SMNVEV (reference sequence). The CDR3 sequence is CASSLFWVTSGGPPNEQFF. The CDR3 bases are TGTGCCAGCAGTTTATTCTGGGTGACTAGCGGGGGACCTCCCAATGAGCAGTTCTTC.

The rearrangement uses TRBV7-9 and TRBJ2-6; D might be TRBD1 or TRBD2, each matching 6 bases. With 11 bases removed from V and 4 bases from J, the gap between germline ends came to 18 bases. The germline V gene has CDR1 SEHNR and CDR2 FQNEAQ (reference sequence). The length of the CDR3 is 15 residues. CDR3 bases: TGTGCCTTCCCGAGGGGGGCCGGGGGGGCCAACGTCCTGACTTTC. This sequence encodes CAFPRGAGGANVLTF. Filled out from reference TRBV7-9 and TRBJ2-6, the complete variable domain reads DTGVSQNPRHKITKRGQNVTFRCDPISEHNRLYWYRQTLGQGPEFLTYFQNEAQLEKSRLLSDRFSAERPKGSFSTLEIQRTEQGDSAMYLCAFPRGAGGANVLTFGAGSRLTVL.

The CDR3 loop reads CASSLNSGNTIYF. The CDR3 nucleotides are TGTGCCAGCAGTTTAAACTCTGGAAACACCATATATTTT. The chain uses TRBV7-9 and TRBJ1-3; D call uncertain. V was clipped by 6 bases and J by 0 bases, with 6 bases between them. The CDR3 loop spans 13 amino acids. Per the germline V gene, CDR1 is SEHNR and CDR2 is FQNEAQ (reference sequence).